This is a list of T cell receptor beta chains from one sample in a study of shared clonotypes between healthy human individuals. Clones were sequenced by immunoSEQ multiplex PCR, and TCRdb holds only the in-frame ones, with some missing. This sample has approximately 980,000 clones, with around 80% found just once. Sequencing was carried out using memory CD4+ T cells sorted from blood. The source of these receptors is a man aged 18 to 29 in good health. Each CDR3 is given with its conserved first and last residue. The D gene is left open where the match is weak. The size entry is marked missing in some rows and otherwise reads once, few, many or a size class.

NA	15	TRBV6-1	NA	TRBJ2-2	CASFAERGGSGELFF	TGTGCCAGTTTCGCGGAGAGGGGGGGGAGCGGGGAGCTGTTTTTT
NA	13	TRBV6-1	NA	TRBJ2-5	CASNPTGQETQYF	TGTGCCAGCAACCCGACAGGCCAAGAGACCCAGTACTTC
TRBD1	15	TRBV5-8	NA	TRBJ1-2	CASSHTGTGGYGYTF	TGTGCCAGCAGCCACACCGGGACAGGGGGCTATGGCTACACCTTC
TRBD1	17	TRBV29-1	NA	TRBJ1-4	CSLRDRLLIATNEKLFF	TGCAGCCTACGGGACAGGTTGCTCATCGCAACTAATGAAAAACTGTTTTTT
TRBD1	14	TRBV28	NA	TRBJ1-5	CASSSDRGNQPQHF	TGTGCCAGCAGCTCCGACAGGGGGAATCAGCCCCAGCATTTT
NA	15	TRBV6-1	NA	TRBJ2-7	CASSELPGQSYEQYF	TGTGCCAGCAGTGAACTGCCGGGACAAAGCTACGAGCAGTACTTC
NA	16	TRBV5-1	NA	TRBJ2-1	CASSLAGRGAYNEQFF	TGCGCCAGCAGCTTGGCCGGCAGGGGAGCGTACAATGAGCAGTTCTTC
NA	14	TRBV5-6	NA	TRBJ1-6	CASSLLPGDSPLHF	TGTGCCAGCAGCTTGCTACCGGGTGATTCACCCCTCCACTTT
NA	13	TRBV6-1	NA	TRBJ2-3	CASMQPYTDTQYF	TGTGCCAGCATGCAACCATACACAGATACGCAGTATTTT
NA	14	TRBV5-1	NA	TRBJ2-5	CASSLAREFETQYF	TGCGCCAGCAGCTTGGCTCGGGAGTTCGAGACCCAGTACTTC
NA	16	TRBV7-9	NA	TRBJ2-3	CASSSTDGYSTDTQYF	TGTGCCAGCAGCTCCACTGACGGGTATAGCACAGATACGCAGTATTTT
TRBD2	18	TRBV9	NA	TRBJ2-3	CASSGGVSGRGWTDTQYF	TGTGCCAGCAGCGGAGGGGTTAGCGGGAGGGGATGGACAGATACGCAGTATTTT
NA	14	TRBV7-2	NA	TRBJ2-2	CASSLRRNTGELFF	TGTGCCAGCAGCTTACGGAGGAACACCGGGGAGCTGTTTTTT
TRBD1	16	TRBV19	NA	TRBJ2-5	CASTPGQSFFGGTQYF	TGTGCCAGTACCCCGGGACAGTCATTTTTCGGTGGGACCCAGTACTTC
NA	14	TRBV6-1	NA	TRBJ1-2	CASSEGGQGYGYTF	TGTGCCAGCAGTGAAGGAGGGCAGGGCTATGGCTACACCTTC
NA	14	TRBV4-1	NA	TRBJ1-4	CASSWTVANEKLFF	TGCGCCAGCAGCTGGACAGTGGCTAATGAAAAACTGTTTTTT
NA	13	TRBV28	few	TRBJ1-3	CASSLPSGNTIYF	TGTGCCAGCAGTCTACCATCTGGAAACACCATATATTTT
TRBD1	12	TRBV6-6	few	TRBJ2-4	CASSSDRDIQYF	TGTGCCAGCAGCTCCGACAGGGACATTCAGTACTTC
NA	13	TRBV18	few	TRBJ1-1	CASSPDAGREAFF	TGTGCCAGCTCTCCAGACGCGGGACGTGAAGCTTTCTTT
TRBD1	15	TRBV9	many	TRBJ2-3	CASSVGDREPDTQYF	TGTGCCAGCAGCGTAGGGGACAGGGAACCAGATACGCAGTATTTT
NA	15	TRBV5-1	NA	TRBJ1-2	CASSPQGISNYGYTF	TGCGCCAGCAGCCCCCAGGGTATATCTAACTATGGCTACACCTTC
NA	15	TRBV2	NA	TRBJ2-7	CASTLSRQGGYEQYF	TGTGCCAGCACCCTAAGTCGGCAGGGCGGCTACGAGCAGTACTTC
TRBD1	15	TRBV11-2	NA	TRBJ1-2	CASRDPGTGDYGYTF	TGTGCCAGCAGAGACCCCGGGACAGGGGATTATGGCTACACCTTC
TRBD1	15	TRBV15	few	TRBJ2-1	CATSPSGQGHNEQFF	TGTGCCACCAGCCCTTCGGGACAGGGTCACAATGAGCAGTTCTTC
NA	14	TRBV9	NA	TRBJ1-5	CASSVGQSNQPQHF	TGTGCCAGCAGCGTCGGGCAGAGCAATCAGCCCCAGCATTTT
NA	14	TRBV5-1	NA	TRBJ1-4	CASRIEGRHEKLFF	TGCGCCAGCAGGATCGAGGGAAGGCATGAAAAACTGTTTTTT
NA	13	TRBV6-6	NA	TRBJ1-2	CASNPDSFYGYTF	TGTGCCAGCAACCCGGACAGTTTCTATGGCTACACCTTC
TRBD2	17	TRBV19	NA	TRBJ2-7	CASSLRSGTSGTYEQYF	TGTGCCAGTAGTCTTAGATCCGGGACTAGCGGGACCTACGAGCAGTACTTC
TRBD1	20	TRBV4-1	NA	TRBJ2-7	CASSQGVVRGQGQGSYEQYF	TGCGCCAGCAGCCAAGGGGTGGTTAGGGGACAAGGACAGGGATCCTACGAGCAGTACTTC
NA	18	TRBV9	many	TRBJ2-6	CASSVVDYPSSGANVLTF	TGTGCCAGCAGCGTAGTTGATTACCCGAGCTCTGGGGCCAACGTCCTGACTTTC
NA	16	TRBV4-1	once	TRBJ2-1	CASRYTDRPGQTEQFF	TGCGCCAGCAGATACACAGACCGCCCGGGGCAGACTGAGCAGTTCTTC
NA	14	TRBV14	NA	TRBJ1-3	CASSQGGPIDTIYF	TGTGCCAGCAGCCAAGGGGGCCCCATCGACACCATATATTTT
NA	13	TRBV29-1	few	TRBJ1-3	CSVSQGLGNTIYF	TGCAGCGTTTCACAGGGACTTGGAAACACCATATATTTT
NA	13	TRBV7-6	few	TRBJ2-5	CASSWDPSETQYF	TGTGCCAGCAGCTGGGACCCGTCAGAGACCCAGTACTTC
NA	15	TRBV7-9	NA	TRBJ2-3	CASSLMEQYADTQYF	TGTGCCAGCAGCTTAATGGAACAGTATGCAGATACGCAGTATTTT
TRBD2	15	TRBV6-6	few	TRBJ2-7	CASSPSGTLIDEQYF	TGTGCCAGCAGTCCAAGCGGGACCTTAATAGACGAGCAGTACTTC
NA	15	TRBV4-2	few	TRBJ2-2	CASSQDHGYTGELFF	TGTGCCAGCAGCCAAGATCACGGGTACACCGGGGAGCTGTTTTTT
NA	15	TRBV19	NA	TRBJ1-3	CASSTTLGAGNTIYF	TGTGCCAGTAGTACGACTCTAGGGGCTGGAAACACCATATATTTT
NA	15	TRBV7-2	NA	TRBJ2-3	CASSPFAGLVDTQYF	TGTGCCAGCAGCCCCTTCGCGGGATTGGTAGATACGCAGTATTTT
TRBD1	14	TRBV6-6	NA	TRBJ1-6	CASRSTGSNSPLHF	TGTGCCAGCAGGTCGACAGGGAGTAATTCACCCCTCCACTTT
NA	12	TRBV7-6	few	TRBJ2-1	CASSLRENEQFF	TGTGCCAGCAGCTTACGGGAAAATGAGCAGTTCTTC
NA	13	TRBV10-1	once	TRBJ1-2	CASSQGLNYGYTF	TGCGCCAGCAGTCAGGGGCTGAACTATGGCTACACCTTC
NA	12	TRBV7-2	few	TRBJ2-7	CASSSDSREQYF	TGTGCCAGCAGCTCGGACAGCAGAGAGCAGTACTTC
TRBD1	16	TRBV7-8	NA	TRBJ1-5	CASSLAPGQTNQPQHF	TGTGCCAGCAGCTTAGCTCCGGGACAGACCAATCAGCCCCAGCATTTT
NA	12	TRBV5-5	NA	TRBJ1-2	CASSQTDYGYTF	TGTGCCAGCAGCCAGACAGACTATGGCTACACCTTC
TRBD2	16	TRBV7-9	once	TRBJ2-7	CASSPFSGSWSYEQYF	TGTGCCAGCAGCCCCTTTAGCGGGAGTTGGTCCTACGAGCAGTACTTC
TRBD2	15	TRBV14	once	TRBJ2-1	CASSRLAGNYNEQFF	TGTGCCAGCAGCCGCCTAGCGGGAAACTACAATGAGCAGTTCTTC
NA	13	TRBV7-3	NA	TRBJ2-7	CASSLEAKYEQYF	TGTGCCAGCAGCTTAGAAGCGAAGTACGAGCAGTACTTC
NA	13	TRBV11-2	NA	TRBJ1-1	CASSSTTTLEAFF	TGTGCCAGCAGCTCGACCACGACCCTTGAAGCTTTCTTT
NA	13	TRBV6-1	NA	TRBJ2-1	CASNPGSYNEQFF	TGTGCCAGCAATCCCGGATCCTACAATGAGCAGTTCTTC
TRBD2	14	TRBV29-1	NA	TRBJ2-1	CSVRNGGGPNEQFF	TGCAGCGTACGTAATGGGGGGGGTCCCAATGAGCAGTTCTTC
NA	13	TRBV15	NA	TRBJ2-3	CATSRSDTVTQYF	TGTGCCACCAGCAGATCTGACACCGTTACGCAGTATTTT
NA	14	TRBV5-1	NA	TRBJ2-5	CASSLQSAQETQYF	TGCGCCAGCAGCTTGCAGTCGGCCCAAGAGACCCAGTACTTC
NA	15	TRBV2	few	TRBJ1-5	CASSRGRGNNQPQHF	TGTGCCAGCAGCCGTGGTCGGGGAAACAATCAGCCCCAGCATTTT
NA	16	TRBV10-1	NA	TRBJ2-1	CASSESGTSSYNEQFF	TGCGCCAGCAGTGAGTCGGGCACTAGCTCCTACAATGAGCAGTTCTTC
TRBD1	14	TRBV6-5	NA	TRBJ1-6	CASSQGAENSPLHF	TGTGCCAGCAGCCAGGGGGCAGAGAATTCACCCCTCCACTTT
NA	15	TRBV7-3	few	TRBJ2-1	CASSLVRADYNEQFF	TGTGCCAGCAGCTTAGTTCGAGCGGACTACAATGAGCAGTTCTTC
TRBD2	16	TRBV15	NA	TRBJ2-5	CATSRVVAGGGETQYF	TGTGCCACCAGCAGAGTGGTAGCGGGGGGGGGAGAGACCCAGTACTTC
NA	16	TRBV5-8	NA	TRBJ1-2	CAGRSDRGKFSYGYTF	TGTGCCGGTAGATCGGACCGGGGGAAATTTAGCTATGGCTACACCTTC